The next 16 T cell receptor beta chains were all read from a single sample in a study of T-cell reconstitution after alpha-beta-depleted transplantation in children. This sample's TCRbeta library carried unique molecular identifier barcodes. One entry per CDR3 protein, called by TCRdb with MiXCR from the PCR reads. This table has roughly 250,000 distinct CDR3 sequences, under 9.5% appearing once. Sample: PBMCs, mostly from graft donor cells, taken 180 days after TCRalphabeta/CD19-depleted stem cell transplant. These TCRs come from a male patient between 10 and 17 years old who had a stem cell transplant for acute lymphoblastic leukemia, so the T cells may come from the graft donor.

This clonotype came up many times. This rearrangement joins TRBV20-1 to TRBJ1-5; D uncertain. Germline-derived CDR1 and CDR2 are DFQATT and SNEGSKA (reference sequence). The CDR3 is made up of 14 amino acids. The V end lost 0 bases, the J end lost 11 bases, and 17 bases lay between the germline ends. CDR3 amino acids: CSARDSDVLGTQHF. The CDR3, as DNA: TGCAGTGCTAGAGATTCGGATGTCTTGGGAACCCAGCATTTT.

This clonotype was observed many times. In nucleotides, the CDR3 is TGTGCCAGCAGCCCCCGGACTAGCGGGAGGGCCGACGGGGAGCTGTTTTTT. The encoded protein is CASSPRTSGRADGELFF. The V call is TRBV12-3 or TRBV12-4, the J call TRBJ2-2, with 15 bases lining up with TRBD2. The CDR3 contains 17 residues. V shed 6 bases and J 7 bases; nucleotides not matched to a gene: 9.

This clonotype was seen ten or more times. The chain uses TRBV29-1 and TRBJ2-3; the D gene is possibly TRBD1 (6 bases). The CDR3 consists of 13 residues. The V gene's germline CDR1 is SQVTM and CDR2 ANQGSEA. The V and J ends lost 4 bases and 6 bases respectively, with 14 bases between them. DNA of the CDR3: TGCAGCGTTGTCAGGGGTGGAGCGGATACGCAGTATTTT. Translating gives CSVVRGGADTQYF.

Ten or more counts support this clonotype. J is TRBJ1-2 and V is TRBV29-1; 7 positions agree with TRBD1. CDR1 and CDR2 (germline): SQVTM, ANQGSEA. With V trimmed by 1 base and J by 4 bases, 9 bases remained unmatched. The CDR3 loop spans 15 amino acids. The CDR3 spells CSVEGRDTGAYGYTF. Written as DNA, the CDR3 is TGCAGCGTTGAAGGGAGGGATACAGGGGCCTATGGCTACACCTTC.

This clonotype was seen ten or more times. The V call is TRBV21-1, the J call TRBJ2-1; the D call of TRBD2 is as the table states it, not checked on the DNA. TRBV21-1 is labeled a pseudogene. The CDR3 totals 16 residues. CDR3 in amino acids: CASSKAARASLNEQFF. CDR3 DNA: TGTGCCAGCAGCAAAGCGGCCCGGGCTAGTTTAAATGAGCAGTTCTTC.

This clonotype was seen many times. V is TRBV27 and J is TRBJ2-1; D tentatively reads TRBD1 or TRBD2 (5 bases each). This CDR3 has 16 residues. V lost 7 bases, J lost 8 bases, and 24 bases lay in between. CDR1 is MNHEY and CDR2 is SMNVEV in the germline V gene (reference sequence). This CDR3 reads CASTHQGPPSRDEQFF. The CDR3 bases are TGTGCCAGCACTCACCAGGGACCTCCGAGTAGGGATGAGCAGTTCTTC.

This clonotype was counted ten times or more. This chain uses TRBV20-1 with TRBJ2-2; 12 bases match TRBD2. The junction had 7 bases not matched to a gene; V was cut back by 4 bases and J by 10 bases. Germline loops: CDR1 DFQATT, CDR2 SNEGSKA (reference sequence). This CDR3 region has 14 residues. CDR3 bases: TGCAGTGCTACCCTAGCGGGGGGGCCAGTGGAGCTGTTTTTT. It specifies CSATLAGGPVELFF.

This clonotype appeared many times. The rearrangement links TRBV12-3 or TRBV12-4 to TRBJ1-2; D is unresolved. The V end was cut by 6 bases, the J end by 2 bases, with 19 bases between. The CDR3 length is 16 residues. The CDR3 reads CASSPTSFTRNYGYTF. As DNA, the CDR3 is TGTGCCAGCAGCCCAACATCTTTCACTAGGAACTATGGCTACACCTTC.

This clonotype was detected many times. This chain links TRBV9 with TRBJ2-7; D not resolved. V was clipped by 2 bases and J by 6 bases, with 12 bases between them. The CDR3 has 13 residues. CDR1 is SGDLS and CDR2 is YYNGEE in the germline V gene. The CDR3 nucleotides are TGTGCCAGCAGCGTTTTAGTGTGGGGCGAGCAGTACTTC. This codes for CASSVLVWGEQYF.

In the case of this clonotype: This may stem from a read error, because a much larger clone lies one nucleotide away. No conserved phenylalanine or tryptophan ends this CDR3, so it is likely a read error. The chain employs TRBV4-2 and TRBJ2-7; the D gene is possibly TRBD1 (5 bases). Trimming removed 0 bases from V and 5 bases from J, with 8 bases in between. Germline assignment: CDR1 LGHNA and CDR2 YNFKEQ. There are 13 residues in the CDR3. The CDR3 spells CASSQEVGDEQYL. The CDR3 nucleotides read TGTGCCAGCAGCCAAGAGGTAGGGGACGAGCAGTACTTA.

This clonotype was counted many times. The chain is built from TRBV5-1 and TRBJ1-6, with D perhaps matching TRBD1 (6 bases). The CDR3 sequence is 19 residues long. Trimming shortened V by 0 bases and J by 1 base, and 17 bases separated the two germline ends. Germline V gene lookup returns CDR1 SGHRS and CDR2 YFSETQ. The CDR3 region has the DNA TGCGCCAGCAGCTTGGCCTGGCCAGGGGCCAATTCCTATAATTCACCCCTCCACTTT. Translating it yields CASSLAWPGANSYNSPLHF.

The table lists this clonotype with many counts. This chain connects TRBV28 to TRBJ1-6; no definite D call. The CDR3 loop spans 15 amino acids. Per germline, CDR1 MDHEN and CDR2 SYDVKM. Trimming left V 1 base short and J 9 bases short, with 13 bases between. CDR3 sequence reads: CASSLSPFGSSPLHF. For the CDR3, the DNA is TGTGCCAGCAGTTTATCCCCCTTTGGAAGTTCACCCCTCCACTTT.

This clonotype was seen ten or more times. V is TRBV7-9 and J is TRBJ1-2, with 7 bases matching TRBD1. J was trimmed by 2 bases and V by 4 bases; bases with no gene match: 1. Germline CDR1 is SEHNR and CDR2 is FQNEAQ (reference sequence). CDR3 size: 13 residues. CDR3 in amino acids: CASSSQGNYGYTF. The CDR3 DNA follows: TGTGCCAGCAGCTCACAGGGGAACTATGGCTACACCTTC. The variable domain in full, completed from reference TRBV7-9 and TRBJ1-2, reads DTGVSQNPRHKITKRGQNVTFRCDPISEHNRLYWYRQTLGQGPEFLTYFQNEAQLEKSRLLSDRFSAERPKGSFSTLEIQRTEQGDSAMYLCASSSQGNYGYTFGSGTRLTVV.

The sample holds a few counts of this clonotype. The chain links TRBV20-1 to TRBJ2-3; D is tentatively TRBD1 or TRBD2 (5 bases each). CDR1 and CDR2 (germline): DFQATT, SNEGSKA (reference sequence). V lost 6 bases and J lost 6, with 13 bases in between. The CDR3 contains 12 residues. CDR3 bases: TGCAGTGCCCGTAAAGGGGAGGATACGCAGTATTTT. Residues: CSARKGEDTQYF.

This clonotype has only a few counts. The gene calls are TRBV5-1 and TRBJ2-3; 10 bases are a match to TRBD1. This CDR3 has 16 amino acids. After removal of 4 bases from V and 3 bases from J, the junction contained 8 bases not matched to a gene. Germline CDR1 reads SGHRS; CDR2 reads YFSETQ. The CDR3 nucleotides are TGCGCCAGCAGCACTGGACAGGGGGGGTGGACAGATACGCAGTATTTT. This encodes CASSTGQGGWTDTQYF.

This clonotype was recorded many times. V is TRBV11-3 and J is TRBJ2-1; tentatively, D is TRBD2 (5 bases). Germline V gene lookup returns CDR1 SGHNT and CDR2 YENEEA. This CDR3 is built from 22 residues. V was pared by 1 base and J by 0 bases, with 28 bases between. The CDR3 spells CASSLGTAAVPERKNSYNEQFF. DNA of the CDR3: TGTGCCAGCAGCTTAGGGACTGCCGCGGTACCCGAGAGGAAAAACTCCTACAATGAGCAGTTCTTC.